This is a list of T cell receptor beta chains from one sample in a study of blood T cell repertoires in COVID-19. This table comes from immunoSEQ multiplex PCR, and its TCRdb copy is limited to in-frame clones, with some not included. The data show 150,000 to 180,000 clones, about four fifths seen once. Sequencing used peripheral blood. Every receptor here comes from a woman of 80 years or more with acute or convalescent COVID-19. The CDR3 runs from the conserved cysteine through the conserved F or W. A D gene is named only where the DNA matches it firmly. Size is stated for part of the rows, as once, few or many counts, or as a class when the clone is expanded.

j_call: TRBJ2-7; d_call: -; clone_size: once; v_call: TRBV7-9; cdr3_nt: TGTGCCAGCAGCTTAAGTGCTCGGGGGTACGAGCAGTACTTC; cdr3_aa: CASSLSARGYEQYF
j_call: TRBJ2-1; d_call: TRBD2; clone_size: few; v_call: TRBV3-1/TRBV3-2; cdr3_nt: TGTGCCAGCAGCCAAGATGTCCTAGCGGGGGACATCTACAATGAGCAGTTCTTC; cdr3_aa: CASSQDVLAGDIYNEQFF
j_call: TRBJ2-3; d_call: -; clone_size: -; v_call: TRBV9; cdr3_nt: TGTGCCAGCAGCGCCTCCGCGGGACGAAGAACTCCAGATACGCAGTATTTT; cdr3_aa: CASSASAGRRTPDTQYF
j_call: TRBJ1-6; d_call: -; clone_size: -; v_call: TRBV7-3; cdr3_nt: TGTGCCAGCAGCTCGGGAGTTTCGGATAATTCACCCCTCCACTTT; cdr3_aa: CASSSGVSDNSPLHF
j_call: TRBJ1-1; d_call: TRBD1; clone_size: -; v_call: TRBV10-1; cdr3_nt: TGCGCCAGCAGTGAGAGGGGACAGAAGAACACTGAAGCTTTCTTT; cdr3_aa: CASSERGQKNTEAFF
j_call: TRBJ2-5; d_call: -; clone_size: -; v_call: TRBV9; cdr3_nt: TGTGCCAGCAGCGTAGGAATGGGAGGAGAGACCCAGTACTTC; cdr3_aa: CASSVGMGGETQYF
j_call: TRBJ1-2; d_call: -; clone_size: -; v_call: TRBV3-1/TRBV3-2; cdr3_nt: TGTGCCAGCAGCCAAGGGCAGGGTGACTATGGCTACACCTTC; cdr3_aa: CASSQGQGDYGYTF
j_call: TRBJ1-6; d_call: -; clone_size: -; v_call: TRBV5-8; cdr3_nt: TGTGCCAGCAGCTTTAGAGGACTGAATTCACCCCTCCACTTT; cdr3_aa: CASSFRGLNSPLHF
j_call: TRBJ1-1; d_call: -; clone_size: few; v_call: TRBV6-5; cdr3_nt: TGTGCCAGCATCCTAACGACCCCGGAGGCTGAAGCTTTCTTT; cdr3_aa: CASILTTPEAEAFF
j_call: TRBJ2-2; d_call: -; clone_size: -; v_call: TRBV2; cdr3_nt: TGTGCCAGCATTGACAGCCTCCAGGGGACCGGGGAGCTGTTTTTT; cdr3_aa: CASIDSLQGTGELFF
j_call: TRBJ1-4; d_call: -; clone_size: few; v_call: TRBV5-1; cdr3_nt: TGCGCCAGCAGCAACCCATCGGGAGAAAAACTGTTTTTT; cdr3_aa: CASSNPSGEKLFF
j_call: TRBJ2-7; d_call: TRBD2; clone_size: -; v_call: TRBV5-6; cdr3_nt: TGTGCCAGCAGCTTGGGAGGACTAGCAGGAGGGTACGAGCAGTACTTC; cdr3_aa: CASSLGGLAGGYEQYF
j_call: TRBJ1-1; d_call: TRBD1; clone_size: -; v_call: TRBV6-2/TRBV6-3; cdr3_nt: TGTGCCAGCAGTCTCCGGGACAGGGGGCGTGTAGCTTTCTTT; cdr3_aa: CASSLRDRGRVAFF
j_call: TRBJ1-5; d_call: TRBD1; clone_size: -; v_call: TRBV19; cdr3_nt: TGTGCCAGTTCCGGGACAGGGGGCAATCAGCCCCAGCATTTT; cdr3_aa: CASSGTGGNQPQHF
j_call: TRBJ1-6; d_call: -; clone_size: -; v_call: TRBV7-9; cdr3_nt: TGTGCCAGCAGCTCACAGGTCTATAATTCACCCCTCCACTTT; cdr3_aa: CASSSQVYNSPLHF
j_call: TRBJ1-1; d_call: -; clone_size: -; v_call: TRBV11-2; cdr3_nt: TGTGCCAGCAGCTTGGGACATCTAAACACTGAAGCTTTCTTT; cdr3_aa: CASSLGHLNTEAFF
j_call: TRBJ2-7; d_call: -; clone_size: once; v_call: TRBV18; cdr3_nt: TGTGCCAGCACTACGAGTCCTGATTCCTACGAGCAGTACTTC; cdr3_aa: CASTTSPDSYEQYF
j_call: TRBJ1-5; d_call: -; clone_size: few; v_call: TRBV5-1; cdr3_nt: TGCGCCAGCAGCTTGGAGGGCGGGCACAATCAGCCCCAGCATTTT; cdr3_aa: CASSLEGGHNQPQHF
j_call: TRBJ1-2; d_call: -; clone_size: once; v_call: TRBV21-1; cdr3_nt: TGTGCCAGCAGCGGCCGCCAGGGCGTCCTATATGGCTACACCTTC; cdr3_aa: CASSGRQGVLYGYTF
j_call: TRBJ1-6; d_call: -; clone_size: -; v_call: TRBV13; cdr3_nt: TGTGCCAGCAGCCGTCGGGACATAGATTCACCCCTCCACTTT; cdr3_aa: CASSRRDIDSPLHF
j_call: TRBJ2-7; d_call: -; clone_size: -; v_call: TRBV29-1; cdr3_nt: TGCAGCGTTGGGGGCACCCACTCCTACGAGCAGTACTTC; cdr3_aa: CSVGGTHSYEQYF
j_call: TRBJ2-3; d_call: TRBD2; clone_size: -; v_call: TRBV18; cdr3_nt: TGTGCCAGCTCATCGGGACTAGCGGGATTTAGCACAGATACGCAGTATTTT; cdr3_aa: CASSSGLAGFSTDTQYF
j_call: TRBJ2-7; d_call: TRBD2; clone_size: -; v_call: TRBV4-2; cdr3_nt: TGTGCCAGCAGCCAAGAGATTTGGCGAGCGGGAGAGTCTTACGAGCAGTACTTC; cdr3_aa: CASSQEIWRAGESYEQYF
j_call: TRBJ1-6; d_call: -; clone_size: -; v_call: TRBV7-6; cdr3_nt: TGTGCCAGCAGCTTGAGGTTAGGGGATAATTCACCCCTCCACTTT; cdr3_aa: CASSLRLGDNSPLHF
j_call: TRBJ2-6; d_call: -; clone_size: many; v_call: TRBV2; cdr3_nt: TGTGCCAGCAGTGGGCAGGCTATTGTATCTGGGGCCAACGTCCTGACTTTC; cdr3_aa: CASSGQAIVSGANVLTF
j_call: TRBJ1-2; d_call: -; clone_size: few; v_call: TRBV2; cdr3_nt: TGTGCCAGCAGGATAGGACAAACCTTCCCTTATGGCTACACCTTC; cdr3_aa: CASRIGQTFPYGYTF
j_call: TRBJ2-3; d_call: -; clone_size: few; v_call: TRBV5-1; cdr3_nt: TGCGCCAGCAGCGATCGGACACGTAGCACAGATACGCAGTATTTT; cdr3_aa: CASSDRTRSTDTQYF
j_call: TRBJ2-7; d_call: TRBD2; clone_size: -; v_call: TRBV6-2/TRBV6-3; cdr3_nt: TGTGCCAGCAGTTACCCGACTAGCGGGAGGTCGAGGGAGCAGTACTTC; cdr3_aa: CASSYPTSGRSREQYF
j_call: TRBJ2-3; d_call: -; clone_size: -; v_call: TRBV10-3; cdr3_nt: TGTGCCATCAGGCAGTGGGGGCAAACAGATACGCAGTATTTT; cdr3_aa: CAIRQWGQTDTQYF
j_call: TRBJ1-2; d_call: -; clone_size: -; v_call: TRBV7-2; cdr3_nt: TGTGCCAGCAGCTTACCGGGACTTAACTATGGCTACACCTTC; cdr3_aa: CASSLPGLNYGYTF
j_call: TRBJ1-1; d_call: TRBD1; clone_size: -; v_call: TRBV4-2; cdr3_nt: TGTGCCAGCAGCCAAGGCCGACAGGGGATGAACACTGAAGCTTTCTTT; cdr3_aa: CASSQGRQGMNTEAFF
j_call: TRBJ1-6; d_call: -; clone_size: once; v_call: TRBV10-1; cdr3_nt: TGCGCCAGCAGGGACACGACGCTCTATAATTCACCCCTCCACTTT; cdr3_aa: CASRDTTLYNSPLHF
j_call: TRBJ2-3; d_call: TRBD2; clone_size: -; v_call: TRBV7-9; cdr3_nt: TGTGCCAGCAGCTTAGAATGGATCTTGGCGGGGGGCACAGATACGCAGTATTTT; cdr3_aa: CASSLEWILAGGTDTQYF
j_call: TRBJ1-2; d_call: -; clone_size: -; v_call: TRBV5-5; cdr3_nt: TGTGCCAGCAGCTTGGGCCCGACAGAAATTGATGGCTACACCTTC; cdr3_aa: CASSLGPTEIDGYTF
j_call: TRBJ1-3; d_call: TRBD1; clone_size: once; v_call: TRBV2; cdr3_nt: TGTGCCAGCAGGCAAGACAGGGCCTCCGGAAACACCATATATTTT; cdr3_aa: CASRQDRASGNTIYF
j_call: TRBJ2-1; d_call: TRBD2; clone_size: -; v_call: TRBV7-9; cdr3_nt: TGTGCCAGCACCACGGGACTAGCGGGCAATGAGCAGTTCTTC; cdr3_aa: CASTTGLAGNEQFF